This paragraph covers one T cell receptor beta chain sequence. The clone's antigen remains unknown. No qualities accompany the bases; no much larger clone lies one base away. These data belong to a study of control samples from healthy donors and cancer patients (dated by TCRdb to 2020 to 2022). Receptor amplification or capture employed the immunoSEQ multiplex PCR assay. TCRdb provides this immuneACCESS table in a form limited to in-frame rearrangements. Some clones are lacking; in checked studies, under half of them reflect an unresolved V gene, and why the rest are absent is not known. For this sample there are some 120,000 clones; 93% appear just once. The leading ten clones occupy 1.7% of the sample. This TCR came from a man aged 50 to 60 with head and neck cancer. The sequenced sample consisted of PBMCs.

The DNA sequence is TGTGCCAGCAGCTCGGGACAGACCTACACTGAAGCTTTCTTT. Its protein product is CASSSGQTYTEAFF. Recombination linked TRBV5-5 to TRBJ1-1, with TRBD1 matching 7 junction bases. The CDR3 contains 14 residues, cysteine and phenylalanine counted. Only CDR3 DNA is held: 42 bases, read in frame from base 1. Germline trimming: 3 bases from V, 3 bases from J; junction bases outside gene matches: 5. Based on the germline V gene (reference sequence), the CDR1 and CDR2 sequences are SGHKS and YYEKEE.